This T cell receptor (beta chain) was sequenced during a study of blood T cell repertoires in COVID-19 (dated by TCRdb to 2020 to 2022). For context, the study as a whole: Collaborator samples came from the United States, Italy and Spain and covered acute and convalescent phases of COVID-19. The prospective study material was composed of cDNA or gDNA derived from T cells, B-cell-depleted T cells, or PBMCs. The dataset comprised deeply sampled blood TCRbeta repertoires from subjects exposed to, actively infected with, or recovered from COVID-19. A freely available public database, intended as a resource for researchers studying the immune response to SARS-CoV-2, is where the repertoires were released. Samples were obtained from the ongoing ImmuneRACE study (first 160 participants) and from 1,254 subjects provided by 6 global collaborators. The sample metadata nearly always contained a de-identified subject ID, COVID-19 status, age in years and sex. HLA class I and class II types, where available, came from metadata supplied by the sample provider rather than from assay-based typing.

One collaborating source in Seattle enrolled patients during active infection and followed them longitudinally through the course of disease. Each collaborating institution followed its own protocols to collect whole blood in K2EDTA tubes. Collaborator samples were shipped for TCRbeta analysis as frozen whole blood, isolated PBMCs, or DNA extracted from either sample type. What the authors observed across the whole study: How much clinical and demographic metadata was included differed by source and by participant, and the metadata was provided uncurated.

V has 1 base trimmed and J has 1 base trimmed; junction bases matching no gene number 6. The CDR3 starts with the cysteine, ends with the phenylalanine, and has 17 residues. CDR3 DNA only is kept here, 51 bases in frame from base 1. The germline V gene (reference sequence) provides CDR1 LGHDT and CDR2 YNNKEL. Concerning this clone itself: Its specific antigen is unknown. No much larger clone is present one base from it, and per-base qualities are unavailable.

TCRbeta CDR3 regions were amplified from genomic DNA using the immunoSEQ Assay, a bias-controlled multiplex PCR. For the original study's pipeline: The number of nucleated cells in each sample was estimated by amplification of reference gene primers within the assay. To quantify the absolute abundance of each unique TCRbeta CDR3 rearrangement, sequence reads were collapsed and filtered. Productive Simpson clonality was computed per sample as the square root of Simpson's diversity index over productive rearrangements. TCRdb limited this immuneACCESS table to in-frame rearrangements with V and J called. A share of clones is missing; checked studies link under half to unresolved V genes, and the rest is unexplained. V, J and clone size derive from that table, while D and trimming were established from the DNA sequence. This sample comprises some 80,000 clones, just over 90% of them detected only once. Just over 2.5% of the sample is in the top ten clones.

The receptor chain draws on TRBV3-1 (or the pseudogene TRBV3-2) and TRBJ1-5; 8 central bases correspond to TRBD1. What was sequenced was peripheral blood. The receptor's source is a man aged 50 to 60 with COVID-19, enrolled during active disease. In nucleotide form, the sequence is TGTGCCAGCAGCCAAGGGACAGGGTCTTTCAGCAATCAGCCCCAGCATTTT. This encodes CASSQGTGSFSNQPQHF.